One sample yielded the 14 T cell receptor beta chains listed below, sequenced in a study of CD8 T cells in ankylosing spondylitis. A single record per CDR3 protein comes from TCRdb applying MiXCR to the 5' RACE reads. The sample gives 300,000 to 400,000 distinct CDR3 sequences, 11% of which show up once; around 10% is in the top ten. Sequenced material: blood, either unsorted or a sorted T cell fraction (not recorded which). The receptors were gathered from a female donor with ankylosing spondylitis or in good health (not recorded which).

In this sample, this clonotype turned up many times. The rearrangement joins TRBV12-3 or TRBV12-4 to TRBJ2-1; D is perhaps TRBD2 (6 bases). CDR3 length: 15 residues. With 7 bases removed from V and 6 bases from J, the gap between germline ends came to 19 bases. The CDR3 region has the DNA TGTGCCAGCATCCCCTTCGGGAGCCCTCTCAATGAGCAGTTCTTC. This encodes CASIPFGSPLNEQFF.

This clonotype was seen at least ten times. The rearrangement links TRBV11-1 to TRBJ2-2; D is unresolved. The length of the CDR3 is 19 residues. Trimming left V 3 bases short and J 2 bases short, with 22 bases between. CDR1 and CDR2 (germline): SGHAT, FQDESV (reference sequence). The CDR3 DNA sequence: TGTGCCAGCAGCTTTTTGGCAGAAGCCAATACCTTCAACACCGGGGAGCTGTTTTTT. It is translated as CASSFLAEANTFNTGELFF.

The CDR3 DNA reads as TGTGCCAGCAGTGGGTCGATACAGGGTACCAATCAGCCCCAGCATTTT. Amino acid sequence: CASSGSIQGTNQPQHF. The V call is TRBV6-1, the J call TRBJ1-5, with TRBD1 as a possible D gene (6 bases). Trimming pared 4 bases from V and 3 bases from J, leaving 16 bases between. The germline CDR1 and CDR2 sequences are MNHNS and SASEGT. The CDR3 is made up of 16 amino acids.

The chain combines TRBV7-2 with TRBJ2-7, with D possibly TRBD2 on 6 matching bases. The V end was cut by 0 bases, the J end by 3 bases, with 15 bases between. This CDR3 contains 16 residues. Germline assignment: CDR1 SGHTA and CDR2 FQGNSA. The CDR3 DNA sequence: TGTGCCAGCAGCTTAGCGCTGGGGGACTGGGGCTACGAGCAGTACTTC. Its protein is CASSLALGDWGYEQYF.

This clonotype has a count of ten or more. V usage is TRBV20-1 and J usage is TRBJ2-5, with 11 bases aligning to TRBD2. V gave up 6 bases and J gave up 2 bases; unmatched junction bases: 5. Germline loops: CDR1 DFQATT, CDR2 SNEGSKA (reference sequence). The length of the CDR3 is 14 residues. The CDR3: CSASSGGRQETQYF. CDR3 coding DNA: TGCAGTGCCTCTAGCGGGGGGCGTCAAGAGACCCAGTACTTC.

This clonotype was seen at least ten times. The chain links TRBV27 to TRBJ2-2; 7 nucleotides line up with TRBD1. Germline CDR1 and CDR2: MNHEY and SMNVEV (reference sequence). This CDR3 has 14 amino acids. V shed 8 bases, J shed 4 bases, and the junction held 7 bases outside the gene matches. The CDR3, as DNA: TGTGCCAGCGGTTACAGGGGATCCACCGGGGAGCTGTTTTTT. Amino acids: CASGYRGSTGELFF.

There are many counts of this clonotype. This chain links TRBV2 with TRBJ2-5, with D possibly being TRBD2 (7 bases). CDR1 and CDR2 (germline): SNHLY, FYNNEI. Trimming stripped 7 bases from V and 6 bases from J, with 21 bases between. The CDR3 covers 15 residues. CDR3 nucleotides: TGTGCCAGCACCCAAGGGGCAGGGGAGGGAAAGACCCAGTACTTC. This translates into CASTQGAGEGKTQYF. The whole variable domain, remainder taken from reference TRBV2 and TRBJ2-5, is EPEVTQTPSHQVTQMGQEVILRCVPISNHLYFYWYRQILGQKVEFLVSFYNNEISEKSEIFDDQFSVERPDGSNFTLKIRSTKLEDSAMYFCASTQGAGEGKTQYFGPGTRLLVL.

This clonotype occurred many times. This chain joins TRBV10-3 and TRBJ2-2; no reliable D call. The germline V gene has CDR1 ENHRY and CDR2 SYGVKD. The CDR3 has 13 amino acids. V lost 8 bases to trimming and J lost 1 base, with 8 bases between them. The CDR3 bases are TGTGCCATCCCCGCCCGGAACACCGGGGAGCTGTTTTTT. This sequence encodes CAIPARNTGELFF.

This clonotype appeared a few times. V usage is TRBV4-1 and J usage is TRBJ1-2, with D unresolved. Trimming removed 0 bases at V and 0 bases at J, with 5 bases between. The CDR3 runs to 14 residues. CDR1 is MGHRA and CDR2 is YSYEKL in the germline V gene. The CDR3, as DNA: TGCGCCAGCAGCCAAGATCCCACTAACTATGGCTACACCTTC. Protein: CASSQDPTNYGYTF.

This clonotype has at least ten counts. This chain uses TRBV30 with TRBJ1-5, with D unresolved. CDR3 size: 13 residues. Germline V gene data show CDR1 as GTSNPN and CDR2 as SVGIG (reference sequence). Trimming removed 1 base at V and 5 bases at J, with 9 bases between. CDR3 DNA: TGTGCCTGGAGTGCCGGAATGGATCAGCCCCAGCATTTT. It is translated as CAWSAGMDQPQHF.

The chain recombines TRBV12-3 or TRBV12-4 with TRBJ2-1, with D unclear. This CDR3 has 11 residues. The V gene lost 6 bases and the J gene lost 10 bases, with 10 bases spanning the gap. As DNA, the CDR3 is TGTGCCAGCAGAATGGCTGGGGAGCAGTTCTTC. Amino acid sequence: CASRMAGEQFF.

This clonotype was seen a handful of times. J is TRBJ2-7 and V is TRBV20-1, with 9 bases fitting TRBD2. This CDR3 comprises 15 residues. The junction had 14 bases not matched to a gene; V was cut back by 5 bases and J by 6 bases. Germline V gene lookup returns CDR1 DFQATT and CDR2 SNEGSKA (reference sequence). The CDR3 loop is CSAARSSGIRPEQYF. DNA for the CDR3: TGCAGTGCTGCCCGTTCTAGCGGGATCCGACCCGAGCAGTACTTC.

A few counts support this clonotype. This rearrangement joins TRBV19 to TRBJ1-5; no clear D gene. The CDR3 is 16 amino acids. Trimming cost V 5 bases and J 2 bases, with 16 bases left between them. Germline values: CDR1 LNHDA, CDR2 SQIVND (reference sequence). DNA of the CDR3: TGTGCCAGTAGTGAAGCTAACGGCCGGGGCAATCAGCCCCAGCATTTT. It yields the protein CASSEANGRGNQPQHF.

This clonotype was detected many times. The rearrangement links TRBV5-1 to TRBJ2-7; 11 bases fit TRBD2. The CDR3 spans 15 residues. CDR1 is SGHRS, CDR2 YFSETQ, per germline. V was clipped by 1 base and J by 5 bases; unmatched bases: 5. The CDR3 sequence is CASSLKLAGGHEQYF. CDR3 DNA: TGCGCCAGCAGCTTGAAGCTAGCGGGGGGTCACGAGCAGTACTTC.